This T cell receptor (beta chain) comes out of a study of blood T cell repertoires in COVID-19. Turning to the study itself: Acute-phase and convalescent COVID-19 samples originated in the United States, Italy and Spain.

Original processing methods: Using reference gene primer amplification, nucleated cell counts were estimated. Sequencing was performed with immunoSEQ multiplex PCR; in TCRdb, only in-frame clones are kept and a portion is missing. V and J calls and clone size are copied from that table; D and trimming were computed from the DNA. The sample has 100,000 to 150,000 clones; 84% are singletons. The CDR3 is 15 residues long. The chain has TRBV21-1 and TRBJ2-7; TRBD1 was called by the table and not checked on the DNA. TRBV21-1 is a pseudogene segment. This clonotype was obtained from a woman in her thirties who had recovered from COVID-19. The specimen was peripheral blood. The CDR3 bases are TGTGCCAGCAGCAGGGGACATCAGTTCTCCTACGAGCAGTACTTC. Encoded protein: CASSRGHQFSYEQYF.